A single sample is the source of the 2 T cell receptor beta chains below, sequenced in a study of blood T cell repertoires in COVID-19. TCRdb's copy holds only in-frame clones and misses some; the assay was immunoSEQ multiplex PCR. The data contain tens of thousands of clones, around 82% of them seen just once; the ten biggest clones take up 26%. The sequencing sample was made of peripheral blood. Receptors originate from a woman older than 75 with COVID-19, enrolled during active disease.

The chain has TRBV19 and TRBJ1-1; TRBD1 agrees at 8 bases. V lost 6 bases, J lost 2 bases, and 8 bases stayed unmatched. CDR3 length equals 15 residues. Germline CDR1 reads LNHDA; CDR2 reads SQIVND (reference sequence). The CDR3 here is CASSAGTGINTEAFF. CDR3 coding DNA: TGTGCCAGTAGCGCGGGGACAGGAATTAACACTGAAGCTTTCTTT.

In regard to this clone: At one end, the junction sequence differs from germline, possibly due to a read error. This rearrangement joins TRBV7-7 to TRBJ2-2; 9 positions match TRBD1. Germline values: CDR1 SSHAT, CDR2 FNYEAQ (reference sequence). This CDR3 contains 16 residues. For the CDR3, the DNA is TGTGCTAGCAGCCAGGGACAGGGAAAGAGAACCGGGGAGCTGTTTTTT. Translated: CASSQGQGKRTGELFF.